This entry features one TCR beta chain sequence. This clone was recorded only once. Its target antigen remains unknown. No base quality information exists; no much larger clone differs at one position. This entry is derived from a study of IL-17A CD8 T cells in psoriatic arthritis synovium. At the level of the whole study: The study aimed to define the phenotype, molecular profile and function of synovial IL-17A+CD8+ T cells in psoriatic arthritis pathogenesis. Beyond this particular receptor, the publication reports: Only a few patients were included in the TCR sequencing, a limited sample size that the authors acknowledged. Some individual clones occupied over 5% of the repertoire, though most synovial CD8+ subsets remained polyclonal. Because no psoriatic arthritis synovial tissue samples were available, cells were taken from synovial fluid instead of synovial tissue.

Synovial fluid effusions were aspirated from actively inflamed joints of psoriatic arthritis patients. Memory CD8+ T cells in synovial fluid were sorted patient by patient into Tc17 (IL-17A+) cells, bulk memory cells and Tc1 (IL-17A-IFNgamma+) cells in order to compare their TCR repertoires. The psoriatic arthritis patients fulfilled the Classification of Psoriatic Arthritis Study Group (CASPAR) criteria. For the bulk memory CD8+ T cell sort, CD45RA-CD27+/- cells were combined with CD45RA+CD27- cells. TCRbeta sequencing was performed on sorted synovial fluid CD8+ T cell subsets from three patients with psoriatic arthritis. Synovial fluid mononuclear cells were isolated using Lymphoprep and were cryopreserved in liquid nitrogen prior to use. The medium used for cryopreservation was made up of roughly 48% fetal calf serum and around 10% dimethyl sulfoxide. After DNA extraction (Qiagen), TCRbeta V-D-J rearrangements were amplified in a bias-controlled manner and then sequenced at high throughput (immunoSEQ; Adaptive Biotech). In the source study's methods: Productive sequences were analyzed at sequence level using the immunoSEQ Analyzer platform. Clonality was computed as 1 minus Pielou's evenness, ranging from 0 (highly polyclonal) to 1 (monoclonal). Repertoire overlap between subsets was quantified with the Morisita index, from 0 (no similarity) to 1 (complete similarity). TCRdb retrieved this table from immuneACCESS and kept in-frame rearrangements only. Not all clones are present; in checked studies, unresolved V genes account for under half, and no reason is known for the remainder. The V and J calls and clone size are taken from that table; D and trimming were inferred from the DNA. Across this sample there are more than 2,000 clones, with 70% to 80% seen only once. Roughly a tenth of the sample lies in the top ten.

Including the terminal cysteine and phenylalanine, the CDR3 comprises 15 residues. The kept DNA is CDR3 alone, 45 bases in frame from the first base. CDR1 SEHNR and CDR2 FQNEAQ were looked up in the germline V gene (reference sequence). V lost 2 bases and J lost 7 bases, and the count of bases not matched to a germline gene is 5. The sequence was collected from a human donor with psoriatic arthritis. The sequenced sample was memory CD8+ T cells from synovial fluid. Reading the label with the study, this specimen's cell subset or site is: bulk memory CD8+ T cells (CD45RA-CD27+/- and CD45RA+CD27-). The chain links TRBV7-9 with TRBJ2-1, and TRBD2 aligns with 10 junction nucleotides. This receptor has the CDR3 CASSLLAGEKNEQFF. The bases are TGTGCCAGCAGCTTACTAGCGGGAGAGAAAAATGAGCAGTTCTTC. Reference TRBV7-9 and TRBJ2-1 proteins supply the regions before and after the CDR3; the full variable domain is: DTGVSQNPRHKITKRGQNVTFRCDPISEHNRLYWYRQTLGQGPEFLTYFQNEAQLEKSRLLSDRFSAERPKGSFSTLEIQRTEQGDSAMYLCASSLLAGEKNEQFFGPGTRLTVL.